This TCR beta chain was observed in a study of blood T cells in healthy people across ages. A single count supports this clonotype. What it binds is unknown. V gave up 6 bases and J gave up 7 bases, with 13 bases separating them. The CDR3 contains 14 residues. Per the germline V gene, CDR1 is SGHVS and CDR2 is FQNEAQ. Study-wide results and limits: Significant beta diversity loss was already apparent by age roughly 40, declining roughly linearly.

A second PCR of about 7 to 11 cycles used a sample-barcoded 5' primer and a J-beta primer mix. Every molecule of cDNA carried a tag from a template-switch adaptor with 12 random nucleotides. TCRdb itself ran the 5' RACE reads through MiXCR, one entry per CDR3 protein. Among fewer than 800,000 distinct CDR3 sequences listed, about 32% were seen once. Each sample used at least 7 million PBMCs. This sequence was found in a woman older than 75 in good health. The sequenced sample consisted of blood. The rearrangement links TRBV7-8 to TRBJ1-6; D not resolved. CDR3 sequence: CASRLRTLNSPLHF. The CDR3 coding sequence is TGTGCCAGCAGGCTTAGGACTTTGAATTCACCCCTCCACTTT.